The 27 T cell receptor beta chains listed next were all sequenced from one sample in a study of tissue T cells after allogeneic stem cell transplantation. Sequencing used immunoSEQ multiplex PCR; TCRdb keeps in-frame clones, though not all of them. The sample shows 7,000 or so clones, approximately 64% of them seen only once. Sequenced input: blood. Receptors were obtained from a female BALB/c mouse in good health. Mice of this strain are of MHC haplotype H2-d.

This clone was detected only a few times. Here the gene names and germline are mouse. The read is 1 residue too short to cover the CDR3 end, so that end is filled in from the germline J gene. The V and J genes are TRBV29 and TRBJ2-7; 8 positions match TRBD2. The CDR3 consists of 12 residues. J was trimmed by 6 bases and V by 4 bases; bases with no gene match: 2. The V gene's germline CDR1 is MSHET and CDR2 SYDVDS. CDR3 bases read: TGTGCTAGCAGTTCTGGGGGGCGTGAACAGTAC. As protein: CASSSGGREQY. The full CDR3 protein is CASSSGGREQYF.

As to this clone: Gene and germline names: mouse. Read data end 1 residue before the CDR3 end; the end is taken from the germline J gene. This chain uses TRBV13-1 with TRBJ2-1; TRBD2 aligns across 9 bases. Trimming removed 5 bases from V and 0 bases from J; junction bases left unmatched: 6. CDR3 size: 16 residues. CDR1 is NSHNY and CDR2 is SYGAGN in the germline V gene. The CDR3 reads CASRLTGGFNYAEQFF. The CDR3 bases that were read are TGTGCCAGCAGACTGACTGGGGGCTTTAACTATGCTGAGCAGTTC.

Turning to this clone: The genes are named according to mouse. CDR3 DNA, as far as it was read: TGTGCCAGCAGCAAGAGGGGGGAGAGTGCAGAAACGCTGTAT. It specifies CASSKRGESAETLY. The entire CDR3 reads CASSKRGESAETLYF. V is TRBV4 and J is TRBJ2-3; D might be TRBD1 or TRBD2, each matching 6 bases. Read data end 1 residue before the CDR3 end; the end is taken from the germline J gene. In germline, CDR1 is LGHDT, CDR2 YNNKQL (reference sequence). The CDR3 is made up of 15 amino acids. V gave up 5 bases and J gave up 0 bases, with 12 bases separating them.

Worth noting for this clone: Gene names are the mouse ones. Read data end 1 residue before the CDR3 end; the end is taken from the germline J gene. The V call is TRBV13-1, the J call TRBJ1-2; TRBD1 agrees at 10 bases. The V gene's germline CDR1 is NSHNY and CDR2 SYGAGN. CDR3 size: 15 residues. V was pared by 0 bases and J by 3 bases, with 2 bases of the junction left unmatched. CDR3 DNA (partial): TGTGCCAGCAGTGATGCGGGACAGGGGTACTCCGACTACACC. Its protein product is CASSDAGQGYSDYT. The whole CDR3 protein reads CASSDAGQGYSDYTF.

In the case of this clone: The genes and germline here are from mouse. The CDR3 end lies 1 residue beyond the end of the read and is filled in from the germline J gene. V usage is TRBV13-1 and J usage is TRBJ1-2, with TRBD1 as a possible D gene (6 bases). Between the trimmed V and J ends, which lost 4 bases and 3 bases, there was a span of 10 bases. The CDR3 is 13 residues long. Germline V gene lookup returns CDR1 NSHNY and CDR2 SYGAGN. This CDR3 is CASSQGRDSDYTF. The DNA read from the CDR3 is TGTGCCAGCAGTCAGGGGAGGGACTCCGACTACACC.

Comments on this clone: Gene names follow the mouse nomenclature. Read sequence stops 1 residue before the CDR3 end, and the germline J gene provides the missing end. The genes are TRBV1 and TRBJ1-1; 7 bases are shared with TRBD1. This CDR3 is built from 12 residues. V gave up 4 bases and J gave up 4 bases; unmatched junction bases: 0. Germline V gene sequence: CDR1 NSQYPW, CDR2 LRSPGD (reference sequence). The sequenced CDR3 bases are TGCACCTGCAGTGGGGACAGCACAGAAGTCTTC. Translation: CTCSGDSTEVF. The whole CDR3 sequence is CTCSGDSTEVFF.

A note on this clone: Germline and genes here are mouse. The read falls 1 residue short of the CDR3 end, and the missing part is taken from the germline J gene. V is TRBV19 and J is TRBJ1-2; possible D gene TRBD1, 5 bases. The CDR3 is made up of 14 amino acids. CDR1 is FNHDT, CDR2 SITEND, per germline (reference sequence). Trimming took 5 bases from V and 0 from J, leaving 11 bases between them. The CDR3: CASRTRDANSDYTF. The sequenced CDR3 bases are TGTGCCAGCAGAACCAGGGATGCAAACTCCGACTACACC.

Notes on this clone: The gene names here belong to mouse. The read stops 1 residue short of the end of the CDR3; the missing end is completed from the germline J gene. The chain is built from TRBV1 and TRBJ1-6; D is possibly TRBD1 (5 bases). TRBJ1-6 is identified as an open reading frame with a role that is uncertain. Trimming shortened V by 0 bases and J by 9 bases, and 15 bases separated the two germline ends. Germline-derived CDR1 and CDR2 are NSQYPW and LRSPGD (reference sequence). CDR3 length: 16 residues. The DNA read from the CDR3 is TGCACCTGCAGTGCAGATCTCCGTCAGGGCGGTTCGCCCCTCTAC. This sequence encodes CTCSADLRQGGSPLY. The full CDR3 reads CTCSADLRQGGSPLYF.

With respect to this clone: Here the gene names and germline are mouse. The read stops 1 residue short of the end of the CDR3; the missing end is completed from the germline J gene. The chain is built from TRBV13-1 and TRBJ1-1, with D possibly matching TRBD1 (5 bases). The ends were cut back, 1 base at V and 5 bases at J, with 9 bases in the middle. CDR1 and CDR2 from the germline V gene are NSHNY and SYGAGN. This CDR3 contains 13 residues. Partial CDR3 DNA: TGTGCCAGCAGTGATTCAGGGTGGACAGAAGTCTTC. Protein product: CASSDSGWTEVF. The whole CDR3 reads CASSDSGWTEVFF.

To note about this clone: Here the gene names and germline are mouse. The covered CDR3 bases are TGTGCCAGCAGTGATGCCGGGACAACAAACTCCGACTACACC. This sequence encodes CASSDAGTTNSDYT. The whole CDR3 protein is CASSDAGTTNSDYTF. The rearrangement uses TRBV13-1 and TRBJ1-2; possible D gene TRBD1, 6 bases. With the read ending 1 residue before the CDR3 end, the germline J gene is used to fill in that end. CDR1 is NSHNY, CDR2 SYGAGN, per germline. This CDR3 comprises 15 residues. Trimming left V 0 bases short and J 0 bases short, with 9 bases between.

With respect to this clone: Gene names are the mouse ones. The CDR3 extends 1 residue past the end of the read, so its final part is completed from the germline J gene. This chain joins TRBV29 and TRBJ2-7; D gene ambiguous. The CDR3 loop spans 13 amino acids. Germline values: CDR1 MSHET, CDR2 SYDVDS. V lost 0 bases to trimming and J lost 0 bases, with 3 bases between them. The DNA read from the CDR3 is TGTGCTAGCAGTTTATCCACCTCCTATGAACAGTAC. Translating it yields CASSLSTSYEQY. The CDR3 in its entirety is CASSLSTSYEQYF.

A few counts support this clone. The gene names given are mouse names. The read finishes 1 residue shy of the CDR3 end, and the germline J gene is used to complete it. The chain is built from TRBV13-2 and TRBJ2-3; possibly TRBD1 for D (6 bases). Germline V gene sequence: CDR1 NNHNN, CDR2 SYGAGS (reference sequence). Trimming stripped 3 bases from V and 0 bases from J, with 17 bases between. The CDR3 covers 17 residues. The CDR3 region is CASGGGTKILSAETLYF. The CDR3 DNA, read in part, is TGTGCCAGCGGTGGAGGGACAAAAATCCTTAGTGCAGAAACGCTGTAT.

For this clone: The genes and germline here are from mouse. The read terminates 1 residue before the CDR3 end, so the remaining end is supplied by the germline J gene. This chain connects TRBV4 to TRBJ2-5; 8 positions match TRBD1. The CDR3 length is 13 residues. The germline V gene encodes CDR1 LGHDT and CDR2 YNNKQL (reference sequence). Losses at the gene ends were 5 bases for V and 6 bases for J; bases not matched to a gene: 4. CDR3 in amino acids: CASSRTGMDTQYF. CDR3 DNA, as far as it was read: TGTGCCAGCAGCCGGACAGGGATGGACACCCAGTAC.

A word on this clone: Genes and germline come from the mouse. The read is 1 residue too short to cover the CDR3 end, so that end is filled in from the germline J gene. The V call is TRBV2, the J call TRBJ2-4, with D unclear. Germline V gene sequence: CDR1 LGHNA, CDR2 YSYQKL. Trimming shortened V by 3 bases and J by 0 bases, and 13 bases separated the two germline ends. This CDR3 region has 16 residues. The CDR3 sequence is CASSHPRQSSQNTLYF. The CDR3 bases that were read are TGTGCCAGCAGCCATCCCCGACAATCTAGTCAAAACACCTTGTAC.

A remark on this clone: Mouse germline and gene names are used. The read gets to within 1 residue of the CDR3 end, and the germline J gene fills in the rest. The chain has TRBV31 and TRBJ2-4; 9 bases line up with TRBD2. CDR1 is GKSSPN and CDR2 is SITVG in the germline V gene. The CDR3 extends over 14 amino acids. V lost 0 bases to trimming and J lost 4 bases; unmatched junction nucleotides: 2. The CDR3 bases that were read are TGTGCCTGGAGTCTCTGGGGGGGGAAAAACACCTTGTAC. Translation: CAWSLWGGKNTLY. The full CDR3 reads CAWSLWGGKNTLYF.

Details on this clone: Genes and germline are mouse. The missing CDR3 end, 1 residue past where the read stops, is filled in from the germline J gene. This rearrangement joins TRBV13-1 to TRBJ1-6; no reliable D call. TRBJ1-6 is placed among ORFs of uncertain function. Trimming pared 3 bases from V and 7 bases from J, leaving 5 bases between. This CDR3 has 12 amino acids. CDR1 is NSHNY, CDR2 SYGAGN, per germline. The sequenced CDR3 bases are TGTGCCAGCAGTGGCCTCAATTCGCCCCTCTAC. It translates to CASSGLNSPLY. The complete CDR3 reads CASSGLNSPLYF.

The table lists this clone with a count of one. Gene names follow the mouse nomenclature. The read is 1 residue too short to cover the CDR3 end, so that end is filled in from the germline J gene. The J gene is TRBJ2-4, the V gene TRBV2, with D possibly being TRBD2 (6 bases). Between the trimmed V and J ends, which lost 0 bases and 2 bases, there was a span of 9 bases. This CDR3 contains 15 residues. Per the germline V gene, CDR1 is LGHNA and CDR2 is YSYQKL. CDR3 bases read: TGTGCCAGCAGCCAAGATTTGGGGGTTCAAAACACCTTGTAC. Its protein product is CASSQDLGVQNTLY. The CDR3, in full, reads CASSQDLGVQNTLYF.

Regarding this clone: Genes here carry mouse names. The CDR3 extends 1 residue past the end of the read, so its final part is completed from the germline J gene. This rearrangement joins TRBV31 to TRBJ2-2; D gene uncertain. In germline, CDR1 is GKSSPN, CDR2 SITVG. Trimming cost V 0 bases and J 1 base, with 6 bases left between them. The CDR3 spans 14 residues. Incomplete CDR3 DNA: TGTGCCTGGAGTCTAAACAAAAACACCGGGCAGCTCTAC. It is translated as CAWSLNKNTGQLY. The full CDR3 reads CAWSLNKNTGQLYF.

With respect to this clone: The gene names here belong to mouse. The DNA ends 1 residue before the CDR3 does, and the rest of the CDR3 is filled in from the germline J gene. The same CDR3 is also encoded by other DNA sequences in this sample. The genes are TRBV5 and TRBJ1-1; no reliable D call. The CDR3 sequence is 13 residues long. The V gene lost 1 base and the J gene lost 0 bases, with 3 bases spanning the gap. Germline-derived CDR1 and CDR2 are LGHNA and YNLKQL (reference sequence). Partial CDR3 DNA: TGTGCCAGCAGCCAAGGACAGAACACAGAAGTCTTC. Translated, it gives CASSQGQNTEVF. The CDR3, in full, reads CASSQGQNTEVFF.

With respect to this clone: Mouse gene names and germline throughout. The CDR3 end is not reached by the read, which stops 1 residue before it; the germline J gene fills it in. The V call is TRBV29, the J call TRBJ2-3, with D tentatively TRBD1 (5 bases). V was pared by 2 bases and J by 1 base, with 10 bases between. Looked up from germline, CDR1 is MSHET and CDR2 is SYDVDS. The CDR3 is 15 residues long. The sequenced part of the CDR3 DNA is TGTGCTAGCAGTTTACGAGGGGAGGGTGCAGAAACGCTGTAT. Its protein product is CASSLRGEGAETLY. The entire CDR3 protein is CASSLRGEGAETLYF. Supplemented by reference TRBV29 and TRBJ2-3, the full variable domain reads DMKVTQMPRYLIKRMGENVLLECGQDMSHETMYWYRQDPGLGLQLIYISYDVDSNSEGDIPKGYRVSRKKREHFSLILDSAKTNQTSVYFCASSLRGEGAETLYFGSGTRLTVL.

Of note for this clone: Gene names and germline match the mouse. The read finishes 1 residue shy of the CDR3 end, and the germline J gene is used to complete it. This chain connects TRBV19 to TRBJ2-4; 9 bases align to TRBD2. The V gene end was trimmed by 2 bases and the J gene end by 0 bases; junction bases not matched to a gene: 1. The CDR3 contains 15 residues. Germline V gives CDR1 FNHDT, CDR2 SITEND (reference sequence). The sequenced CDR3 bases are TGTGCCAGCAGTATCTGGGGGGGTAGTCAAAACACCTTGTAC. As protein: CASSIWGGSQNTLY. The entire CDR3 sequence reads CASSIWGGSQNTLYF. Using reference TRBV19 and TRBJ2-4 for the parts outside the CDR3, the full variable domain is GGIITQTPKFLIGQEGQKLTLKCQQNFNHDTMYWYRQDSGKGLRLIYYSITENDLQKGDLSEGYDASREKKSSFSLTVTSAQKNEMAVFLCASSIWGGSQNTLYFGAGTRLSVL.

With regard to this clone: The genes and germline here are from mouse. Read coverage stops 1 residue before the CDR3 terminus; the germline J gene supplies the remainder. J is TRBJ2-1 and V is TRBV14; perhaps TRBD1 as D (6 bases). CDR3 length: 14 amino acids. The germline V gene has CDR1 SGHDT and CDR2 FRDEAV. V lost 2 bases and J lost 2, with 8 bases in between. CDR3 protein: CASSLPGDYAEQFF. The covered CDR3 bases are TGTGCCAGCAGTTTGCCAGGGGACTATGCTGAGCAGTTC.

As regards this clone: Genes here carry mouse names. The read stops 1 residue short of the end of the CDR3; the missing end is completed from the germline J gene. The chain employs TRBV13-2 and TRBJ1-5; maybe TRBD1 (5 bases). The CDR3 is made up of 15 amino acids. Germline loops: CDR1 NNHNN, CDR2 SYGAGS (reference sequence). Trimming left V 3 bases short and J 0 bases short, with 10 bases between. Here the CDR3 reads CASGGRGYNNQAPLF. CDR3 bases read: TGTGCCAGCGGTGGTAGGGGTTATAACAACCAGGCTCCGCTT.

Comment on this clone: Mouse gene names and germline throughout. The observed sequence ends 1 residue before the CDR3 terminus, with the missing tail filled in from the germline J gene. V usage is TRBV31 and J usage is TRBJ2-3; 14 bases line up with TRBD2. CDR3 size: 17 residues. The ends lost 0 bases at V and 4 bases at J; junction bases unmatched: 6. Germline V gives CDR1 GKSSPN, CDR2 SITVG. CDR3 residues: CAWSLGTGGAQSETLYF. The DNA read from the CDR3 is TGTGCCTGGAGTCTAGGGACTGGGGGGGCGCAGTCAGAAACGCTGTAT.

As for this clone: Gene names refer to mouse genes. The read ends 1 residue early relative to the CDR3; the germline J gene fills the gap. This chain links TRBV19 with TRBJ2-3; tentatively, D is TRBD2 (7 bases). The CDR3 is 15 amino acids. The V end was cut by 1 base, the J end by 1 base, with 10 bases between. CDR1 and CDR2 (germline): FNHDT, SITEND (reference sequence). The sequenced CDR3 bases are TGTGCCAGCAGTATACGGGGGGCAGGTGCAGAAACGCTGTAT. Amino acid sequence: CASSIRGAGAETLY. The entire CDR3 protein is CASSIRGAGAETLYF.

In the case of this clone: Any gene name here is a mouse gene name. This CDR3 reads CASSMRAERLFF. The DNA read from the CDR3 is TGTGCCAGCAGTATGAGGGCCGAAAGATTATTT. The chain uses TRBV19 and TRBJ1-4, with D hard to call. The read comes to an end 1 residue before the CDR3 does, leaving the germline J gene to fill in the end. Between the trimmed V and J ends, which lost 2 bases and 7 bases, there was a span of 6 bases. CDR1 and CDR2 from the germline V gene are FNHDT and SITEND (reference sequence). CDR3 size: 12 residues.

As to this clone: Mouse gene names apply. The read terminates 1 residue before the CDR3 end, so the remaining end is supplied by the germline J gene. This chain joins TRBV1 and TRBJ2-5, with TRBD1 matching over 10 bases. The CDR3 has 14 amino acids. V lost 3 bases, J lost 8 bases, and 5 bases stayed unmatched. Germline CDR1 reads NSQYPW; CDR2 reads LRSPGD (reference sequence). The chain's CDR3 is CTCSAWDRGGTQYF. The CDR3 DNA, read in part, is TGCACCTGCAGTGCTTGGGACAGGGGTGGCACCCAGTAC.